Listed below are T cell receptor beta chains from one sample, sequenced in a study of early T cells in non-severe SARS-CoV-2 infection. Each CDR3 protein is one row after TCRdb ran MiXCR on the 5' RACE reads. The data show tens of thousands of distinct CDR3 sequences, with around 4.1% seen just once and about 3% held by the top ten. Sample: whole blood. These receptors all stem from an adult who was a healthcare worker with PCR-confirmed SARS-CoV-2 infection or an uninfected control (not recorded which). Each CDR3 is given with its conserved first and last residue. The D gene is left open where the match is weak. The listing skips clone size in some rows; elsewhere it reads once, few, many or a size class.

J: TRBJ2-3; V: TRBV7-8; size: many; D: TRBD2; length: 16; CDR3: CASSPPSGREADTQYF; DNA: TGTGCCAGCAGCCCACCTAGCGGGAGGGAGGCAGATACGCAGTATTTT
J: TRBJ2-7; V: TRBV18; size: many; D: TRBD1; length: 14; CDR3: CASSPRDRGYEQYF; DNA: TGTGCCAGCTCACCGAGGGACAGAGGCTACGAGCAGTACTTC
J: TRBJ1-1; V: TRBV29-1; size: NA; D: NA; length: 11; CDR3: CSVAKGTEAFF; DNA: TGCAGCGTTGCTAAAGGGACTGAAGCTTTCTTT
J: TRBJ2-3; V: TRBV18; size: many; D: NA; length: 15; CDR3: CASSPPYGGRDTQYF; DNA: TGTGCCAGCTCACCACCGTACGGGGGCCGAGATACGCAGTATTTT
J: TRBJ2-2; V: TRBV9; size: many; D: TRBD2; length: 16; CDR3: CASSVVGGGNTGELFF; DNA: TGTGCCAGCAGCGTAGTCGGCGGGGGGAACACCGGGGAGCTGTTTTTT
J: TRBJ2-1; V: TRBV3-1; size: many; D: TRBD1; length: 16; CDR3: CASSQFPGGAGNEQFF; DNA: TGTGCCAGCAGCCAATTCCCAGGGGGCGCGGGGAATGAGCAGTTCTTC
J: TRBJ2-3; V: TRBV7-9; size: many; D: TRBD2; length: 18; CDR3: CASSLPYRLAGVQDTQYF; DNA: TGTGCCAGCAGCTTGCCGTACCGACTAGCGGGAGTTCAAGATACGCAGTATTTT
J: TRBJ1-2; V: TRBV7-9; size: many; D: NA; length: 16; CDR3: CASSLIPGASNYGYTF; DNA: TGTGCCAGCAGCTTAATTCCGGGGGCTAGTAACTATGGCTACACCTTC
J: TRBJ2-7; V: TRBV3-1; size: many; D: NA; length: 11; CDR3: CASSQVSEQYF; DNA: TGTGCCAGCAGCCAAGTGAGCGAGCAGTACTTC
J: TRBJ1-4; V: TRBV20-1; size: many; D: NA; length: 15; CDR3: CSARDANSRNEKLFF; DNA: TGCAGTGCTAGAGATGCGAACAGCCGTAATGAAAAACTGTTTTTT
J: TRBJ1-1; V: TRBV11-3; size: medium-sized; D: NA; length: 18; CDR3: CASSLEGLLAPKNTEAFF; DNA: TGTGCCAGCAGCTTAGAAGGGCTGCTAGCGCCCAAGAACACTGAAGCTTTCTTT
J: TRBJ1-2; V: TRBV30; size: many; D: NA; length: 13; CDR3: CAWSVRGSGGYTF; DNA: TGTGCCTGGAGTGTACGAGGGAGTGGTGGCTACACCTTC
J: TRBJ1-1; V: TRBV3-1; size: many; D: TRBD1; length: 14; CDR3: CASSPRTGETEAFF; DNA: TGTGCCAGCAGCCCCCGGACAGGTGAGACTGAAGCTTTCTTT
J: TRBJ2-1; V: TRBV6-2/TRBV6-3; size: many; D: NA; length: 13; CDR3: CASSRQEYNEQFF; DNA: TGTGCCAGCAGTAGACAGGAGTACAATGAGCAGTTCTTC
J: TRBJ1-1; V: TRBV29-1; size: many; D: NA; length: 13; CDR3: CSVRPRGPTEAFF; DNA: TGCAGCGTGCGACCGCGGGGGCCCACTGAAGCTTTCTTT
J: TRBJ2-1; V: TRBV5-1; size: many; D: NA; length: 15; CDR3: CASSPPEQTYNEQFF; DNA: TGCGCCAGCAGCCCTCCTGAGCAGACCTACAATGAGCAGTTCTTC
J: TRBJ1-4; V: TRBV27; size: many; D: TRBD1; length: 16; CDR3: CASRIRGGGGIEKLFF; DNA: TGTGCCAGCAGAATAAGAGGGGGCGGGGGTATTGAAAAACTGTTTTTT
J: TRBJ1-1; V: TRBV25-1; size: many; D: TRBD1; length: 15; CDR3: CASRDEGGVSPEAFF; DNA: TGTGCCAGCAGAGACGAAGGGGGCGTGAGTCCTGAAGCTTTCTTT
J: TRBJ2-2; V: TRBV12-3/TRBV12-4; size: many; D: NA; length: 17; CDR3: CASSPPPLLGNTGELFF; DNA: TGTGCCAGCAGCCCCCCTCCTCTCCTGGGGAACACCGGGGAGCTGTTTTTT
J: TRBJ2-1; V: TRBV29-1; size: many; D: TRBD2; length: 14; CDR3: CSVRTSGAINEQFF; DNA: TGCAGCGTCCGGACTAGCGGGGCGATCAATGAGCAGTTCTTC
J: TRBJ1-6; V: TRBV12-3/TRBV12-4; size: many; D: TRBD1; length: 15; CDR3: CASSLSPGGDSPLHF; DNA: TGTGCCAGCAGTTTATCTCCAGGGGGAGATTCACCCCTCCACTTT